This T cell receptor (beta chain) appears in the sequencing data of a study of cytomegalovirus exposure and HLA in healthy donors. Study-level points and caveats: For cytomegalovirus status, the classifier reportedly gave diagnoses with high specificity and sensitivity.

For this clone: Its antigen remains unidentified.

With 60 Vbeta and 13 Jbeta primers, the PCR was carried out. Libraries were prepared by immunoSEQ multiplex PCR; TCRdb keeps only in-frame clonotypes and omits some of them. The profile covers 100,000 to 150,000 clones, with over 65% appearing a single time and about 2% taken by the ten largest. Input material: PBMCs. The source of this sequence is a man younger than 30 in good health and CMV-seronegative.

The CDR3 region has the DNA TGTGCCAGCAGCTACCCCGGGGATACTGAAGCTTTCTTT. Its protein is CASSYPGDTEAFF. V and J are TRBV5-4 and TRBJ1-1; D gene unclear. The CDR3 is 13 amino acids. The V gene's germline CDR1 is SGHNT and CDR2 YYREEE (reference sequence). With 3 bases removed from V and 5 bases from J, the gap between germline ends came to 11 bases. The complete variable domain, with remaining parts taken from reference TRBV5-4 and TRBJ1-1, reads ETGVTQSPTHLIKTRGQQVTLRCSSQSGHNTVSWYQQALGQGPQFIFQYYREEENGRGNFPPRFSGLQFPNYSSELNVNALELDDSALYLCASSYPGDTEAFFGQGTRLTVV.